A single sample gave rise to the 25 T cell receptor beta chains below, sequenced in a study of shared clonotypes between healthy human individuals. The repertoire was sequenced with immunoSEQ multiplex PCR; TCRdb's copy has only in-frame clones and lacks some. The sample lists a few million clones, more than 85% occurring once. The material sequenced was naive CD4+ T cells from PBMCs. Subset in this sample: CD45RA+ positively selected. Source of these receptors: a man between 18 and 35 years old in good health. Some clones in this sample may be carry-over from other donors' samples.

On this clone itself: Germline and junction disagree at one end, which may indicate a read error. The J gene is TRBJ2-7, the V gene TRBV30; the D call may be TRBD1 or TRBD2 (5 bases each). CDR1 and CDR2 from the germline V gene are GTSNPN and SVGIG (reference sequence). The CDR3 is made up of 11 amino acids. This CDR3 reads CAWNSGTSIGF. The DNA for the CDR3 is TGTGCCTGGAATTCTGGGACCTCGATTGGGTTC.

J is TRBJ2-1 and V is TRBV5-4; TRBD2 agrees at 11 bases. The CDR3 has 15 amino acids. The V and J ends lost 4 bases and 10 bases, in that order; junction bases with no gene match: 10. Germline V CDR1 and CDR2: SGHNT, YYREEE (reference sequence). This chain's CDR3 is CASSPPSGGTSEQFF. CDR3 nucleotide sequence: TGTGCCAGCAGCCCTCCTAGCGGGGGGACTTCGGAGCAGTTCTTC. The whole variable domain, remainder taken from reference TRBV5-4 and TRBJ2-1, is ETGVTQSPTHLIKTRGQQVTLRCSSQSGHNTVSWYQQALGQGPQFIFQYYREEENGRGNFPPRFSGLQFPNYSSELNVNALELDDSALYLCASSPPSGGTSEQFFGPGTRLTVL.

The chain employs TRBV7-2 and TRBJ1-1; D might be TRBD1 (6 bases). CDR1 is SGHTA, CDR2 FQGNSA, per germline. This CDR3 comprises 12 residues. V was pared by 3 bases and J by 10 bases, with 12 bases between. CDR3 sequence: CASSFERTAAFF. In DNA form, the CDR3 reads TGTGCCAGCAGCTTTGAGAGGACAGCAGCTTTCTTT. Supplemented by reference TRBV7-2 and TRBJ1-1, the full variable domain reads GAGVSQSPSNKVTEKGKDVELRCDPISGHTALYWYRQSLGQGLEFLIYFQGNSAPDKSGLPSDRFSAERTGGSVSTLTIQRTQQEDSAVYLCASSFERTAAFFGQGTRLTVV.

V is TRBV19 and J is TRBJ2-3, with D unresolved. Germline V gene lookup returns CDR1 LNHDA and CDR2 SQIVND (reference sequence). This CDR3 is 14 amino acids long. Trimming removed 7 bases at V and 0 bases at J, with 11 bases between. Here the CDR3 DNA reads TGTGCCAGTAAACGACAAGCCAGCACAGATACGCAGTATTTT. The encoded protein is CASKRQASTDTQYF.

CDR3 sequence: CASSLSQGGSGYTF. In DNA form, the CDR3 reads TGTGCCAGCAGTTTATCCCAGGGTGGGTCTGGCTACACCTTC. This rearrangement joins TRBV28 to TRBJ1-2; a possible D gene is TRBD1 (5 bases). CDR1 is MDHEN and CDR2 is SYDVKM in the germline V gene. The CDR3 totals 14 residues. V lost 1 base, J lost 7 bases, and 13 bases lay in between.

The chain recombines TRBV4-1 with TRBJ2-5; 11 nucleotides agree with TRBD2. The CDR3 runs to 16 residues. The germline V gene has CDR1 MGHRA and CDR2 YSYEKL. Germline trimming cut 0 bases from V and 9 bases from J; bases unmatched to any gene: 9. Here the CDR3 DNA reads TGCGCCAGCAGCCAAGAGGGCGGGGTTAGCGGGAGGGCCCAGTACTTC. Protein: CASSQEGGVSGRAQYF.

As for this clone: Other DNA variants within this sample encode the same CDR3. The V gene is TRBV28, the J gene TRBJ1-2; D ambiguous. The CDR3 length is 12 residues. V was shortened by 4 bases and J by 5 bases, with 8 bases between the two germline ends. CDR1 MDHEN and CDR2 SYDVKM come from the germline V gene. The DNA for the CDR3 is TGTGCCAGCAGTTCCAGTGGATATGGCTACACCTTC. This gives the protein CASSSSGYGYTF.

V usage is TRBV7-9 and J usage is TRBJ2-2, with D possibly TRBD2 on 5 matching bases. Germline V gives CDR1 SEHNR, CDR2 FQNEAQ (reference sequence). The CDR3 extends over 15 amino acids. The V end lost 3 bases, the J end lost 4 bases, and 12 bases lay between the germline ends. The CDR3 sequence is CASSLGRVSTGELFF. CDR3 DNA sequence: TGTGCCAGCAGCTTGGGGAGAGTCAGCACCGGGGAGCTGTTTTTT.

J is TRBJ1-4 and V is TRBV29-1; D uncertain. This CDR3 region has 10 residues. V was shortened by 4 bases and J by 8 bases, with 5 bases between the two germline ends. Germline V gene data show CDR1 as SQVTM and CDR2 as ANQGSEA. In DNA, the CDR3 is TGCAGCGTTGTTGGAGAAAAACTGTTTTTT. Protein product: CSVVGEKLFF.

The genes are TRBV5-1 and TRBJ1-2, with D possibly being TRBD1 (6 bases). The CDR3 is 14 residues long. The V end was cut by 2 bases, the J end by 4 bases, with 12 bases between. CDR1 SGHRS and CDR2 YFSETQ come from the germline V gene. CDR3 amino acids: CASSFGGAGYGYTF. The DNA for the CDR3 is TGCGCCAGCAGCTTTGGGGGGGCCGGCTATGGCTACACCTTC.

The CDR3 protein is CATSREPSDTRTDTQYF. CDR3 nucleotide sequence: TGTGCCACCAGCAGAGAACCTTCAGACACTCGCACAGATACGCAGTATTTT. The chain uses TRBV15 and TRBJ2-3; D ambiguous. V lost 0 bases and J lost 1, with 14 bases in between. The CDR3 runs 17 residues. The germline V gene encodes CDR1 LNHNV and CDR2 YYDKDF (reference sequence).

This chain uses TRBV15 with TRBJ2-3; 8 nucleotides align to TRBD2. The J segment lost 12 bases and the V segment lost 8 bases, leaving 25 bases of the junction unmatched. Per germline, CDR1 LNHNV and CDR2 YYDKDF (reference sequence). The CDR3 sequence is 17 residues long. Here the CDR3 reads CATGLSGGPRPLIRQYF. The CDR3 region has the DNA TGTGCCACCGGATTAAGCGGGGGACCAAGACCCTTAATCCGCCAGTATTTT.

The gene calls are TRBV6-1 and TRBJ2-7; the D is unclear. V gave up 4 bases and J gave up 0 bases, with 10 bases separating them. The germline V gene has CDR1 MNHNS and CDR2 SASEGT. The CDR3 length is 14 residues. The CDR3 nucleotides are TGTGCCAGCAGTGTGGAAAGGGCCTCCTACGAGCAGTACTTC. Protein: CASSVERASYEQYF.

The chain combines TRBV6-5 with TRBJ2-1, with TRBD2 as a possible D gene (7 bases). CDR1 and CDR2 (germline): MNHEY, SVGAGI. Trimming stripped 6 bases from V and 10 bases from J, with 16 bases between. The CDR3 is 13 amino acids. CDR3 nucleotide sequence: TGTGCCAGCAGCCGGGGGGCGCCCCAGGAGCAGTTCTTC. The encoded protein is CASSRGAPQEQFF.

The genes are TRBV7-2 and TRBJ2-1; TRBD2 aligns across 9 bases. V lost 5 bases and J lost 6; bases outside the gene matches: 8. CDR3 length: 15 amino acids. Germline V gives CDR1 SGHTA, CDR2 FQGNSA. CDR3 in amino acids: CASSPGIAGANEQFF. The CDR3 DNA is TGTGCCAGCAGCCCAGGGATAGCGGGAGCCAATGAGCAGTTCTTC. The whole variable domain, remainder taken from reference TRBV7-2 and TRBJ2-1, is GAGVSQSPSNKVTEKGKDVELRCDPISGHTALYWYRQSLGQGLEFLIYFQGNSAPDKSGLPSDRFSAERTGGSVSTLTIQRTQQEDSAVYLCASSPGIAGANEQFFGPGTRLTVL.

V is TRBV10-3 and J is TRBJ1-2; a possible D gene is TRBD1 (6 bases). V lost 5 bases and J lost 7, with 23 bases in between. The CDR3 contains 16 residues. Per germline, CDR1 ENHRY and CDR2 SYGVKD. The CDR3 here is CAISFQDWGPTGGYTF. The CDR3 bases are TGTGCCATCAGTTTCCAAGACTGGGGGCCTACCGGTGGCTACACCTTC.

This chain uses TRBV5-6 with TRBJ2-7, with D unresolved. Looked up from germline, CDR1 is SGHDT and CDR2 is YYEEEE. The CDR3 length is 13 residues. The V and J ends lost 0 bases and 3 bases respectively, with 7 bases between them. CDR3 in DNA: TGTGCCAGCAGCTTGGGCTCTAACTACGAGCAGTACTTC. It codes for CASSLGSNYEQYF.

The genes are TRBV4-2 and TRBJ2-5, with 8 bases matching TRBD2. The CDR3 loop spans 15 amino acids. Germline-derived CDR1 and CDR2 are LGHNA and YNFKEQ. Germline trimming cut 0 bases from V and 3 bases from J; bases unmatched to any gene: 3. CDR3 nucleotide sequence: TGTGCCAGCAGCCAAGATCCGGGAGGGGAAGAGACCCAGTACTTC. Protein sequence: CASSQDPGGEETQYF.

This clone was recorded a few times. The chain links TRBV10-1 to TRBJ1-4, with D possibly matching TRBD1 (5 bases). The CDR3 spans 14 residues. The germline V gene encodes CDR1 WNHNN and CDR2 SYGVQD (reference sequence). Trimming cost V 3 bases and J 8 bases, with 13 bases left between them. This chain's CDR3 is CASSERGANEKLFF. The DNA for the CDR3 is TGCGCCAGCAGTGAACGAGGGGCGAACGAAAAACTGTTTTTT.

In DNA, the CDR3 is TGTGCCAGCAGCTTTGTGGGCTCTGGAAACACCATATATTTT. Its protein is CASSFVGSGNTIYF. The V and J genes are TRBV7-8 and TRBJ1-3; D is uncertain. Germline CDR1 and CDR2: SGHVS and FQNEAQ. CDR3 size: 14 residues. V shed 3 bases and J shed 0 bases, with 6 bases lying between them.

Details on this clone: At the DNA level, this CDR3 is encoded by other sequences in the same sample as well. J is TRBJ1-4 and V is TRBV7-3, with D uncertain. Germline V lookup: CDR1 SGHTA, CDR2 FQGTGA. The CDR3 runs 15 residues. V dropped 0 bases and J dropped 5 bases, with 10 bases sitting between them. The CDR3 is CASSLTGSTNEKLFF. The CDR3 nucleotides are TGTGCCAGCAGCTTAACTGGCAGTACCAATGAAAAACTGTTTTTT. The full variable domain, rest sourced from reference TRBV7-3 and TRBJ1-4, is GAGVSQTPSNKVTEKGKYVELRCDPISGHTALYWYRQSLGQGPEFLIYFQGTGAADDSGLPNDRFFAVRPEGSVSTLKIQRTERGDSAVYLCASSLTGSTNEKLFFGSGTQLSVL.

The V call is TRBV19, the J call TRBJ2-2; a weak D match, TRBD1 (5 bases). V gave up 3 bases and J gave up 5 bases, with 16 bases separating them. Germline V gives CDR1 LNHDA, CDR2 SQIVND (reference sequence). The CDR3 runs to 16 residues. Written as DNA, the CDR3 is TGTGCCAGTAGTATTGGGCAGGGCAAGGGAACCGGGGAGCTGTTTTTT. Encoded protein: CASSIGQGKGTGELFF.

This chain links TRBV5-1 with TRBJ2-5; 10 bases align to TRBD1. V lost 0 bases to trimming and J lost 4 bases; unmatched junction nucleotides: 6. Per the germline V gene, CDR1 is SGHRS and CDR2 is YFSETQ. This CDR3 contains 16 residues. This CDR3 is CASSLDPGQGLETQYF. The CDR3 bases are TGCGCCAGCAGCTTGGATCCGGGACAGGGGCTAGAGACCCAGTACTTC.

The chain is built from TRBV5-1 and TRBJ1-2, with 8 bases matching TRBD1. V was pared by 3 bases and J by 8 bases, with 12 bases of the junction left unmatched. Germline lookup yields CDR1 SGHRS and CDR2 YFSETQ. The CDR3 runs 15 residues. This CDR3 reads CASSSDRQGPLGYTF. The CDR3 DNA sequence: TGCGCCAGCAGCTCTGACCGACAGGGGCCTCTAGGCTACACCTTC. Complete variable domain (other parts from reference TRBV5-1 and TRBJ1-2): KAGVTQTPRYLIKTRGQQVTLSCSPISGHRSVSWYQQTPGQGLQFLFEYFSETQRNKGNFPGRFSGRQFSNSRSEMNVSTLELGDSALYLCASSSDRQGPLGYTFGSGTRLTVV.

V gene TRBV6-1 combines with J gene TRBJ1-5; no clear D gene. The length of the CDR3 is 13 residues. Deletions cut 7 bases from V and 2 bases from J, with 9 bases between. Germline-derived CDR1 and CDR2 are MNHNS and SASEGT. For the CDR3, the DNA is TGTGCCAGCATGAGTTACGGCAATCAGCCCCAGCATTTT. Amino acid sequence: CASMSYGNQPQHF.